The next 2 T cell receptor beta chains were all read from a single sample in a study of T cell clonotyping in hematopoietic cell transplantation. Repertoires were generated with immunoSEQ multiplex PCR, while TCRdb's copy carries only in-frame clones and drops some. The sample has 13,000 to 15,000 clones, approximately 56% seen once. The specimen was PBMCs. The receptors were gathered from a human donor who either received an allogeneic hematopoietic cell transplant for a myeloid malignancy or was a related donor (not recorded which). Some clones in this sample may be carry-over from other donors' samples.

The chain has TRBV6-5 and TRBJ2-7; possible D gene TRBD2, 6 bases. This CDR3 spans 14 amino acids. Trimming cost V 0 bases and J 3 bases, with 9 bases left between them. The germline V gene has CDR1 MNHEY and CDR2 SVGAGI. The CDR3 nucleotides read TGTGCCAGCAGTTACTCTTGGGGGGACTACGAGCAGTACTTC. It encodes CASSYSWGDYEQYF.

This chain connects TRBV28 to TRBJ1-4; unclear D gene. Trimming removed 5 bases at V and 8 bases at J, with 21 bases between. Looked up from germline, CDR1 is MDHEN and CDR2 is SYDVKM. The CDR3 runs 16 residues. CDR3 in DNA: TGTGCCAGCAGTGCCGCCCTCGTCAGAGGGTTCGAAAAACTGTTTTTT. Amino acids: CASSAALVRGFEKLFF. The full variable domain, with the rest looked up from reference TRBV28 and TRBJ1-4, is DVKVTQSSRYLVKRTGEKVFLECVQDMDHENMFWYRQDPGLGLRLIYFSYDVKMKEKGDIPEGYSVSREKKERFSLILESASTNQTSMYLCASSAALVRGFEKLFFGSGTQLSVL.